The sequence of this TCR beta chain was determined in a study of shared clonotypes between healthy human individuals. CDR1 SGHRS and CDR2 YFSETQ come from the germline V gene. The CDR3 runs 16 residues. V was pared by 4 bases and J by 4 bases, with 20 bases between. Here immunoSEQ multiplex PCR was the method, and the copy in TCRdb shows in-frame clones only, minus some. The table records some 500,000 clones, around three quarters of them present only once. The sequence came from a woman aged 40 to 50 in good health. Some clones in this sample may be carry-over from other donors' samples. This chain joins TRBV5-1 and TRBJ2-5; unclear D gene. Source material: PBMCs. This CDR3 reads CASSLDPALIPETQYF. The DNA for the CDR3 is TGCGCCAGCAGCCTGGACCCGGCCCTAATCCCAGAGACCCAGTACTTC.